These 12 T cell receptor beta chains were all obtained from the same sample, sequenced in a study of T cell responses to AZD1222 COVID-19 vaccine. Produced via immunoSEQ multiplex PCR; TCRdb's table is partial and in-frame only. The data contain under 150,000 clones, around nine tenths of them singletons. This material consisted of peripheral blood, taken on day 0 of AZD1222 vaccination. These receptors all stem from an adult in good health.

The chain couples TRBV12-3 or TRBV12-4 to TRBJ1-5; D remains ambiguous. Trimming took 6 bases from V and 8 from J, leaving 11 bases between them. The CDR3 covers 12 residues. Written as DNA, the CDR3 is TGTGCCAGCAGGGGGTGGGTGGAGCCCCAGCATTTT. It is translated as CASRGWVEPQHF.

This sequence joins TRBV10-1 and TRBJ2-7; 9 bases agree with TRBD1. Germline V gives CDR1 WNHNN, CDR2 SYGVQD (reference sequence). V gave up 5 bases and J gave up 4 bases; unmatched junction bases: 9. CDR3 length equals 15 residues. CDR3 loop: CASSSGTGRTYEQYF. In DNA form, the CDR3 reads TGCGCCAGCAGTTCCGGGACAGGGAGAACTTACGAGCAGTACTTC.

This chain joins TRBV28 and TRBJ1-6, with D perhaps TRBD1 (6 bases). The CDR3 covers 14 residues. Per germline, CDR1 MDHEN and CDR2 SYDVKM. V lost 7 bases to trimming and J lost 5 bases, with 12 bases between them. The chain's CDR3 is CASIAGHNNSPLHF. CDR3 bases: TGTGCCAGCATTGCGGGACACAATAATTCACCCCTCCACTTT.

The chain combines TRBV4-2 with TRBJ2-1, with D perhaps matching TRBD1 (5 bases). Germline CDR1 reads LGHNA; CDR2 reads YNFKEQ. V was clipped by 0 bases and J by 10 bases, with 19 bases between them. The CDR3 covers 16 residues. CDR3 nucleotide sequence: TGTGCCAGCAGCCAAGATGGAATAGACAGTCAGAGGGAGCAGTTCTTC. The encoded protein is CASSQDGIDSQREQFF.

The V gene is TRBV4-2, the J gene TRBJ2-1; D is ambiguous. The ends were cut back, 7 bases at V and 2 bases at J, with 18 bases in the middle. The CDR3 is made up of 16 amino acids. Germline assignment: CDR1 LGHNA and CDR2 YNFKEQ. The CDR3: CASTPNGLVPYNEQFF. CDR3 DNA sequence: TGTGCCAGCACCCCTAACGGGCTAGTCCCCTACAATGAGCAGTTCTTC.

V usage is TRBV6-5 and J usage is TRBJ2-1; D is ambiguous. The CDR3 is 14 residues long. Trimming took off 2 bases at V and 8 bases at J, with 13 bases between the two ends. Germline V gene sequence: CDR1 MNHEY, CDR2 SVGAGI. The DNA of the CDR3 is TGTGCCAGCAGTTACAAGGTTCCGCCGGATGAGCAGTTCTTC. Translated: CASSYKVPPDEQFF.

The chain uses TRBV24-1 and TRBJ1-5, with D unclear. The V and J ends lost 3 bases and 7 bases respectively, with 6 bases between them. CDR1 is KGHDR and CDR2 is SFDVKD in the germline V gene. This CDR3 contains 12 residues. CDR3 in DNA: TGTGCCACCAGTGATGACATCCAGCCCCAGCATTTT. Protein: CATSDDIQPQHF.

The gene calls are TRBV28 and TRBJ2-3; 9 positions agree with TRBD1. The CDR3 loop spans 15 amino acids. V dropped 8 bases and J dropped 2; count of bases not matched to a gene: 8. Germline V gives CDR1 MDHEN, CDR2 SYDVKM. The CDR3 is CASARDRVLTDTQYF. The DNA for the CDR3 is TGTGCCAGCGCCCGGGACAGGGTGCTCACAGATACGCAGTATTTT.

V usage is TRBV13 and J usage is TRBJ1-2, with D possibly being TRBD1 (5 bases). Trimming took off 5 bases at V and 2 bases at J, with 12 bases between the two ends. CDR3 size: 14 residues. Germline V gene data show CDR1 as PRHDT and CDR2 as FYEKMQ (reference sequence). This chain's CDR3 is CASSLGRQNYGYTF. CDR3 bases: TGTGCCAGCAGCCTGGGGCGGCAGAACTATGGCTACACCTTC.

This clone was seen only once. The J gene is TRBJ1-3, the V gene TRBV30; tentative D call: TRBD1 (5 bases). The CDR3 contains 13 residues. The germline V gene has CDR1 GTSNPN and CDR2 SVGIG (reference sequence). The ends were cut back, 6 bases at V and 0 bases at J, with 9 bases in the middle. This chain's CDR3 is CACTRDSGNTIYF. DNA of the CDR3: TGTGCCTGCACCAGGGACTCTGGAAACACCATATATTTT.

The genes are TRBV28 and TRBJ2-3, with D unresolved. Trimming stripped 5 bases from V and 2 bases from J, with 17 bases between. This CDR3 is 16 amino acids long. Per the germline V gene, CDR1 is MDHEN and CDR2 is SYDVKM. CDR3 bases: TGTGCCAGCAGTCTCAGTTTATTAAATTACACAGATACGCAGTATTTT. Translation gives CASSLSLLNYTDTQYF.

The rearrangement uses TRBV29-1 and TRBJ2-4, with 7 bases fitting TRBD2. Unmatched junction bases numbered 6, after V lost 4 bases and J lost 3 bases. The CDR3 consists of 14 residues. Germline loops: CDR1 SQVTM, CDR2 ANQGSEA. The CDR3 DNA reads TGCAGCGTTGTGGGAGGGTACGGCAAAAACATTCAGTACTTC. Its translation: CSVVGGYGKNIQYF. The full variable domain, in which reference TRBV29-1 and TRBJ2-4 provide the parts outside the CDR3, is SAVISQKPSRDICQRGTSLTIQCQVDSQVTMMFWYRQQPGQSLTLIATANQGSEATYESGFVIDKFPISRPNLTFSTLTVSNMSPEDSSIYLCSVVGGYGKNIQYFGAGTRLSVL.